This entry describes one TCR beta chain. As the CDR3 is not closed by the conserved phenylalanine or tryptophan, this likely results from a read error. The V and J ends lost 0 bases and 4 bases, in that order; junction bases with no gene match: 4. The CDR3 spans 15 residues. Germline values: CDR1 MGHRA, CDR2 YSYEKL. These data come from a study of molecular identifiers for immune sequencing clone quantification. TCRdb recomputed calls from the PCR reads with MiXCR, one row per CDR3 protein. Here the sample spans some 580,000 distinct CDR3 sequences, about 25% being singletons. This TCR was sampled from a human donor in good health. Some libraries in this study had Jurkat cell RNA spiked in. The chain combines TRBV4-1 with TRBJ1-2, with 8 bases fitting TRBD1. The specimen sequenced was naive CD8+ T cells from blood, with Jurkat cell RNA spiked in. Sample subset: FACS-sorted CD8+CD4-CCR7+CD45RA+ naive T cells. The CDR3 sequence is CASSQDSGGIYGYTL. The CDR3 coding sequence is TGCGCCAGCAGCCAAGATTCAGGGGGCATCTATGGCTACACCCTC.